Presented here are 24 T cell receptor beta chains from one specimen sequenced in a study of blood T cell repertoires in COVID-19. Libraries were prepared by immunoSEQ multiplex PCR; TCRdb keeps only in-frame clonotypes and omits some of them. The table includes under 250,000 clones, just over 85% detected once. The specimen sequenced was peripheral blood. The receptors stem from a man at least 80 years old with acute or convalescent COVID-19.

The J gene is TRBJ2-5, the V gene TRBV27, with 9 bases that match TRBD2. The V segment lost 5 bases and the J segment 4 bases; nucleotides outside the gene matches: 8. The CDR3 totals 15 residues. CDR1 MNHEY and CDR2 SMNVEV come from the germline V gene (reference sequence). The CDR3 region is CASSRISGRSETQYF. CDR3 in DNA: TGTGCCAGCAGTCGGATTAGCGGGAGATCAGAGACCCAGTACTTC.

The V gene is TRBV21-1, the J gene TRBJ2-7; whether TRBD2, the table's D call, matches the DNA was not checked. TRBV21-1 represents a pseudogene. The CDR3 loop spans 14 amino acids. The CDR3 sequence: CASTYGQRSYEQYF. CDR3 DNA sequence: TGTGCCAGCACCTACGGCCAGCGGTCCTACGAGCAGTACTTC.

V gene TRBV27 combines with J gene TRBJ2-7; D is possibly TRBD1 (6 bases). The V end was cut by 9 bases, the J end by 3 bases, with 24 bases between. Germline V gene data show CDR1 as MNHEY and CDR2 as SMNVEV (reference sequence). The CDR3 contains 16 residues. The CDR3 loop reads CARGSVRTASFYEQYF. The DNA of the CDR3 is TGTGCCAGGGGCTCAGTAAGGACAGCATCATTCTACGAGCAGTACTTC.

The CDR3 region is CASSRTGYGYTF. Here the CDR3 DNA reads TGTGCCAGCAGCCGGACAGGCTATGGCTACACCTTC. This chain uses TRBV3-1 (or the pseudogene TRBV3-2) with TRBJ1-2; 7 nucleotides agree with TRBD1. The CDR3 loop spans 12 amino acids. Per the germline V gene, CDR1 is LGHDT and CDR2 is YNNKEL (reference sequence). Unmatched junction bases numbered 0, after V lost 4 bases and J lost 4 bases.

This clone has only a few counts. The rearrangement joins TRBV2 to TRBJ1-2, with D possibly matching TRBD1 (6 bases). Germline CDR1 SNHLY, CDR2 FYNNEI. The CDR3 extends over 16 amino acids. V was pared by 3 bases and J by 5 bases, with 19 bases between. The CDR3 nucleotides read TGTGCCAGCAGTGACCCAAGGATACAGGGTCTATATGGCTACACCTTC. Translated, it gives CASSDPRIQGLYGYTF.

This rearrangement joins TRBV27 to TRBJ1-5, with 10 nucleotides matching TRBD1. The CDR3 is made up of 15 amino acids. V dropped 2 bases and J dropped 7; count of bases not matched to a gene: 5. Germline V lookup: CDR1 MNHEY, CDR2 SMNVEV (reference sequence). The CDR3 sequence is CASSLDRGLEQPQHF. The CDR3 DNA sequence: TGTGCCAGCAGTTTAGACAGGGGGCTGGAGCAGCCCCAGCATTTT.

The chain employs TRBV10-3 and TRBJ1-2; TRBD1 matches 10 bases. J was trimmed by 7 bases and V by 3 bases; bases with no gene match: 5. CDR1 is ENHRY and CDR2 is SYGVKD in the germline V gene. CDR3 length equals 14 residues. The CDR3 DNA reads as TGTGCCATCAGTGACGGGACAGGGGAGGTTGGCTACACCTTC. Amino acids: CAISDGTGEVGYTF.

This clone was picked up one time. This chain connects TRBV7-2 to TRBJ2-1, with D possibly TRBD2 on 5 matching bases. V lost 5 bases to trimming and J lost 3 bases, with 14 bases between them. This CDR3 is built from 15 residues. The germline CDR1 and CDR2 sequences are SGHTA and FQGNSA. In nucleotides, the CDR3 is TGTGCCAGCAGCGCCCCGGGGAGACGCTACAATGAGCAGTTCTTC. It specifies CASSAPGRRYNEQFF.

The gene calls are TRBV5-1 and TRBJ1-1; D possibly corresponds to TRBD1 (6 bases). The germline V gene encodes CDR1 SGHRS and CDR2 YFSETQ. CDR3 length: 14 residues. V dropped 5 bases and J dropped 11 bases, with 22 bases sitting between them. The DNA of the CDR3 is TGCGCCAGCAGTTCGGACAGCCCGGCGTTGAGGGCTTTCTTT. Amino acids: CASSSDSPALRAFF.

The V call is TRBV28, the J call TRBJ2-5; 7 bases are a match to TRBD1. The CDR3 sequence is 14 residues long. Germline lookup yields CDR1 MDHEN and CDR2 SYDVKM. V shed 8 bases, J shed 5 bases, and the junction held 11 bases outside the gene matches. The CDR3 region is CASRPGGEGETQYF. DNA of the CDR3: TGTGCCAGCCGGCCAGGGGGAGAGGGCGAGACCCAGTACTTC.

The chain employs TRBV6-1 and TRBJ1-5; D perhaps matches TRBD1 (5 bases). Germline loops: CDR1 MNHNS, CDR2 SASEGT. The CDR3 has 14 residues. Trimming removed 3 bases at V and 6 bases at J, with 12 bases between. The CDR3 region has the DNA TGTGCCAGCAGTGACACCCGGCAGGGTCAGCCCCAGCATTTT. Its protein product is CASSDTRQGQPQHF.

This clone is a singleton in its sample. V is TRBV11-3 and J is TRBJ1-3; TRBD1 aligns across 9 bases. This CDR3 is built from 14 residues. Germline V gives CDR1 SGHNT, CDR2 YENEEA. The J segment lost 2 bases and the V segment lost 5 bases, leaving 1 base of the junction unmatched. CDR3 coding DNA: TGTGCCAGCAGCCGGACAGGGGCTGGAAACACCATATATTTT. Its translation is CASSRTGAGNTIYF.

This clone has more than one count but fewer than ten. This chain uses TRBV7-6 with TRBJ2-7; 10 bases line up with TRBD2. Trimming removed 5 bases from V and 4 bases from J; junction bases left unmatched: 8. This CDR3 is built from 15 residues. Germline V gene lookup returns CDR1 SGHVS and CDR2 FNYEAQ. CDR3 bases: TGTGCCAGCAGCGTCCTTAGCGGGGGGCATTACGAGCAGTACTTC. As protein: CASSVLSGGHYEQYF.

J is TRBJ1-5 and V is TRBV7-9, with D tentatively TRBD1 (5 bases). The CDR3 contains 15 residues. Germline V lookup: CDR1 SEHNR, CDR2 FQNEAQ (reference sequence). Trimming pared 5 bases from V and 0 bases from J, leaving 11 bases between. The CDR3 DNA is TGTGCCAGCAGCCTTCGGGGGGATAGCAATCAGCCCCAGCATTTT. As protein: CASSLRGDSNQPQHF.

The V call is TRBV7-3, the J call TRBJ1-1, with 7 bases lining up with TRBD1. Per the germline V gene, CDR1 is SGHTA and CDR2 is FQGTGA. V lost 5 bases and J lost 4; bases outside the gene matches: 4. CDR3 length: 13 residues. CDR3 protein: CASSRTGVTEAFF. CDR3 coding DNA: TGTGCCAGCAGCCGAACAGGGGTCACTGAAGCTTTCTTT.

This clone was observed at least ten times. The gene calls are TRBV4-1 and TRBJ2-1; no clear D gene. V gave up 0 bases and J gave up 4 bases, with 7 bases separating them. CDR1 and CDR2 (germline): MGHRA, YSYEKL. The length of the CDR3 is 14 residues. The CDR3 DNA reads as TGCGCCAGCAGCCAAGAGGCTTCTTACAATGAGCAGTTCTTC. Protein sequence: CASSQEASYNEQFF.

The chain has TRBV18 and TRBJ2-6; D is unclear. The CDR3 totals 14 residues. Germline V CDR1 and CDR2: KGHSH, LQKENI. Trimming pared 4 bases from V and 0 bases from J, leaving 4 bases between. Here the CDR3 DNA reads TGTGCCAGCTCACAGAGCTCTGGGGCCAACGTCCTGACTTTC. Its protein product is CASSQSSGANVLTF.

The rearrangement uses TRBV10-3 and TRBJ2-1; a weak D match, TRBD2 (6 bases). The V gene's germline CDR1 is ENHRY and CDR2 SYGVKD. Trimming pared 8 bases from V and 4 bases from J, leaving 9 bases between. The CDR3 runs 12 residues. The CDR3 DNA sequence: TGTGCCATCGGGACTTATTACAATGAGCAGTTCTTC. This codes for CAIGTYYNEQFF.

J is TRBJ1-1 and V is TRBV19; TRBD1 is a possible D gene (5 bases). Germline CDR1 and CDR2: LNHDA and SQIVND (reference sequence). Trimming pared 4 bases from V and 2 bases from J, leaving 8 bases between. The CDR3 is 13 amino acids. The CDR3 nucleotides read TGTGCCAGTAGTAGGGGACTCAACACTGAAGCTTTCTTT. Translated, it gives CASSRGLNTEAFF.

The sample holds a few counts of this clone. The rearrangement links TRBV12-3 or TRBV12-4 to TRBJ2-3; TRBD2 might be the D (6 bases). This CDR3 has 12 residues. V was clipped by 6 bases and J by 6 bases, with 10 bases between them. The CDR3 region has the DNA TGTGCCAGCAGGAGGACTATCGATACGCAGTATTTT. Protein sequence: CASRRTIDTQYF.

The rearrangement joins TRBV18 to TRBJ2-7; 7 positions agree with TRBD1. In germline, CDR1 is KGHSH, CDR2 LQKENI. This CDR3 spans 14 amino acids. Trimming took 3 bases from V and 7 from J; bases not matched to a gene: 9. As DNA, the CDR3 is TGTGCCAGCTCACCCGACAGGGTCTTGCTGGAGCAGTACTTC. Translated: CASSPDRVLLEQYF.

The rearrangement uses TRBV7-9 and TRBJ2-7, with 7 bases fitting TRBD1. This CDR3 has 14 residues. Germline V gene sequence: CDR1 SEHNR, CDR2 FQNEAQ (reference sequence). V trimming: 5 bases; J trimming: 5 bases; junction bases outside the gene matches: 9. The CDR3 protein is CASSLQDRFNEQYF. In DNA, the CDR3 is TGTGCCAGCAGCCTACAGGACAGGTTTAACGAGCAGTACTTC.

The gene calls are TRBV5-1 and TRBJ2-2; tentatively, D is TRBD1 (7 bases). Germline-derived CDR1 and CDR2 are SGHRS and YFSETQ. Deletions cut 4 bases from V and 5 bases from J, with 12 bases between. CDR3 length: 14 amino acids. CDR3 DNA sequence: TGCGCCAGCAGCGACAGGGAGGTTACCGGGGAGCTGTTTTTT. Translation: CASSDREVTGELFF.

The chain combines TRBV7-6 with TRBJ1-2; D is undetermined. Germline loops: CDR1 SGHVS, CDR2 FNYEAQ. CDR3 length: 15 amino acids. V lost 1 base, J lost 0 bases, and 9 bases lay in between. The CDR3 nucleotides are TGTGCCAGCAGCTTAGGCCCAGGAACTAACTATGGCTACACCTTC. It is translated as CASSLGPGTNYGYTF.